This entry is about one T cell receptor (beta chain). Its antigen is not identified. These data are taken from a study of read filtering for tumor transcriptome and immune sequencing. The wider study: By R-ISS, stages I, II and III held about 8, 16 and 7 patients. Transcriptome libraries were built from DNase-treated RNA. Study outcomes and limitations: Approximately 87% of IR-seq clonotypes had a single read, yet these held roughly 3.8% of reads. Correlation between methods rose after single-read clonotypes were removed.

Molecular barcoded adaptors covering alpha/delta and beta/gamma chains were used on approximately 400 ng RNA. Via MiXCR, TCRdb re-called the reads, giving one row per CDR3 protein. The data hold 120,000 or so distinct CDR3 sequences, with under 15% observed a single time. The V gene lost 4 bases and the J gene lost 0 bases, with 12 bases spanning the gap. The CDR3 has 14 residues. In germline, CDR1 is SQVTM, CDR2 ANQGSEA. The source material was a population of CD138-negative cells sorted from bone marrow. The clonotype comes from a donor aged 40 or over with multiple myeloma. The rearrangement uses TRBV29-1 and TRBJ2-5; D is tentatively TRBD1 or TRBD2 (5 bases each). CDR3 sequence reads: CSVGGGPYQETQYF. The CDR3 coding sequence is TGCAGCGTTGGGGGCGGGCCTTACCAAGAGACCCAGTACTTC.